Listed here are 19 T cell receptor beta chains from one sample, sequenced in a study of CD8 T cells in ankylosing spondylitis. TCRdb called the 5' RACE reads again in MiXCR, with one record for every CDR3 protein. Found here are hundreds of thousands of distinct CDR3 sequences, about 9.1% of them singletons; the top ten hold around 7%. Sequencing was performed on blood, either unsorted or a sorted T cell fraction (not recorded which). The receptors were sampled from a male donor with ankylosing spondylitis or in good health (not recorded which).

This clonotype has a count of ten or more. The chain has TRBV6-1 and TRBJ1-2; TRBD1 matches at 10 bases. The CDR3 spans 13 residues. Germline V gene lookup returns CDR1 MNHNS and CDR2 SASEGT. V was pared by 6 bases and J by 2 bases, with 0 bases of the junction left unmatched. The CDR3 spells CASRGQGNYGYTF. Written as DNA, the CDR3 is TGTGCCAGCAGGGGACAGGGGAACTATGGCTACACCTTC.

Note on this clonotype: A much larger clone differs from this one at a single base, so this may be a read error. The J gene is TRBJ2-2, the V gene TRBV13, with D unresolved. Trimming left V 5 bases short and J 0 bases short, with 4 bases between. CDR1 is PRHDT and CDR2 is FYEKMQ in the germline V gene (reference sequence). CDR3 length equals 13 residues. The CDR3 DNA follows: TGTGCCAGCAGCCCTACGAACACCGGGGAGCTGTTTTTT. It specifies CASSPTNTGELFF.

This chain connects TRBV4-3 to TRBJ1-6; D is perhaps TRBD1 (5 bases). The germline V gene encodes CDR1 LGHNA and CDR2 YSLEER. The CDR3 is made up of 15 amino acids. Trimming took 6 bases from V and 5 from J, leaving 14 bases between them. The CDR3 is CASRVGDGDNSPLHF. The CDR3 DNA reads TGCGCCAGCAGAGTGGGGGACGGTGATAATTCACCCCTCCACTTT.

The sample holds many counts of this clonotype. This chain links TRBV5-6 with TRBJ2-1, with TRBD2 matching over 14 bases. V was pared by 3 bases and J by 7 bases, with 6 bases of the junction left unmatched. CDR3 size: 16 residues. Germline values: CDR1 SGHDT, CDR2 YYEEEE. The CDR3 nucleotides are TGTGCCAGCAGCTACCACCGGACTAGCGGGAGGAATGAGCAGTTCTTC. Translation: CASSYHRTSGRNEQFF.

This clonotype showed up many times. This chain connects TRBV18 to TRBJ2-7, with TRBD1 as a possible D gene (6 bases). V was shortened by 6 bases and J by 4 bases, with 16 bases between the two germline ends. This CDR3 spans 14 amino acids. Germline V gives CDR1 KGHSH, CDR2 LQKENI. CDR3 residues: CASSHQGTPYEQYF. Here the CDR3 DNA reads TGTGCCAGCTCCCACCAAGGGACACCGTACGAGCAGTACTTC. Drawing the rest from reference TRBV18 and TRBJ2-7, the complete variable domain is NAGVMQNPRHLVRRRGQEARLRCSPMKGHSHVYWYRQLPEEGLKFMVYLQKENIIDESGMPKERFSAEFPKEGPSILRIQQVVRGDSAAYFCASSHQGTPYEQYFGPGTRLTVT.

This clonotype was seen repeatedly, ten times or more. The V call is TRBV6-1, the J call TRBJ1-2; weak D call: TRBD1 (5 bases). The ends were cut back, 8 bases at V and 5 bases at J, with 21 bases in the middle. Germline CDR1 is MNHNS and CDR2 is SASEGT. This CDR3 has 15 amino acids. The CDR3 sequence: CASDDSSIPGYGYTF. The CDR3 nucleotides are TGTGCCAGCGACGACAGCTCTATACCCGGTTATGGCTACACCTTC.

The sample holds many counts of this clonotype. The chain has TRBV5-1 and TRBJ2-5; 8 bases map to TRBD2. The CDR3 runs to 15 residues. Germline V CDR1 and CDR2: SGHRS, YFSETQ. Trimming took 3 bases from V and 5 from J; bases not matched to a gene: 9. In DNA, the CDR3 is TGCGCCAGCAGCTCTGTAGCGGGGAGGCGGGAGACCCAGTACTTC. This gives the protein CASSSVAGRRETQYF.

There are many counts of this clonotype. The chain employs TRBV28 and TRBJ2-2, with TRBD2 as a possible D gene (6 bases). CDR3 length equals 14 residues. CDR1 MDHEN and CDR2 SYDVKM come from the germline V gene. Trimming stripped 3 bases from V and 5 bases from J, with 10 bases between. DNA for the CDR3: TGTGCCAGCAGTTTGGGACTGCGGACCGGGGAGCTGTTTTTT. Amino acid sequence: CASSLGLRTGELFF.

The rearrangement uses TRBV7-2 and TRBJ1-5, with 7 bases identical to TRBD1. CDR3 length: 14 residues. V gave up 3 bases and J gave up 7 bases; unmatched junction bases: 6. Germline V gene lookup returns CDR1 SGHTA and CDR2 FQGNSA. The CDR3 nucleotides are TGTGCCAGCAGCTTTTCGACAGGGCGGCAGCCCCAGCATTTT. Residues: CASSFSTGRQPQHF.

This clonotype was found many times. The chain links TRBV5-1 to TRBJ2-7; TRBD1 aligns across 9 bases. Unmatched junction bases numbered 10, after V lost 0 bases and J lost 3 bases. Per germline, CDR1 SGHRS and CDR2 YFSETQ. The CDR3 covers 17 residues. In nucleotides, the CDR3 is TGCGCCAGCAGCTTGGCCAGTTTAGGACAGGGGATCTACGAGCAGTACTTC. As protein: CASSLASLGQGIYEQYF.

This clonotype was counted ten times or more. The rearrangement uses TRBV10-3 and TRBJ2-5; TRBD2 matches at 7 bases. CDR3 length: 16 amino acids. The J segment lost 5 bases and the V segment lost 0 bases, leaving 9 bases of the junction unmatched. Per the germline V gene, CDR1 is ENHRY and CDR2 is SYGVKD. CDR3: CAISESIGGSRETQYF. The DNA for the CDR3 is TGTGCCATCAGTGAGTCCATTGGCGGGAGTCGGGAGACCCAGTACTTC.

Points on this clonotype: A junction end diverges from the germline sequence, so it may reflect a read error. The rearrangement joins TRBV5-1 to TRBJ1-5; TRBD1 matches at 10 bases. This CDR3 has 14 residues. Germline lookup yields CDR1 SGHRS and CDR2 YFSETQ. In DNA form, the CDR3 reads TGCGCCGGCAGTCCGGACAGGGGGAATCAGCCCCAGCATTTT. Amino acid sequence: CAGSPDRGNQPQHF.

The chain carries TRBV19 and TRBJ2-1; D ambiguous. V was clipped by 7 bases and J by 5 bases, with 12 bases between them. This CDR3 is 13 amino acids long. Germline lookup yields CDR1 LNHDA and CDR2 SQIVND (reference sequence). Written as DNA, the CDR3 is TGTGCCAGTACATCGGCTATTCACAATGAGCAGTTCTTC. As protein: CASTSAIHNEQFF.

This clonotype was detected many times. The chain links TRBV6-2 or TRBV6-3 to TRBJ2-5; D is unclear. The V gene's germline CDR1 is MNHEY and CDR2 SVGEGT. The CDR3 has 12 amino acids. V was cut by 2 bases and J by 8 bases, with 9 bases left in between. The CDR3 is CASSYPPRTQYF. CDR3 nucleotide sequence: TGTGCCAGCAGTTACCCCCCCCGAACCCAGTACTTC.

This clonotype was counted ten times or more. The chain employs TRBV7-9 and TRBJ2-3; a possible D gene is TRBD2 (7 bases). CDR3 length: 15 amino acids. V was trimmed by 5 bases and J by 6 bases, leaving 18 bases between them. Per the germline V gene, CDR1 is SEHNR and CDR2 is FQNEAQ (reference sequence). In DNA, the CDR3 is TGTGCCAGCAGCCACCGGACTAGGGGGGGGGATACGCAGTATTTT. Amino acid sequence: CASSHRTRGGDTQYF.

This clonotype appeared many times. The CDR3 DNA reads as TGTGCCAGCAGTTTCCTCGGGGGGTTCAACACTGAAGCTTTCTTT. It yields the protein CASSFLGGFNTEAFF. The rearrangement links TRBV6-5 to TRBJ1-1, with D maybe TRBD1 (5 bases). This CDR3 contains 15 residues. CDR1 and CDR2 from the germline V gene are MNHEY and SVGAGI. V was trimmed by 4 bases and J by 2 bases, leaving 14 bases between them.

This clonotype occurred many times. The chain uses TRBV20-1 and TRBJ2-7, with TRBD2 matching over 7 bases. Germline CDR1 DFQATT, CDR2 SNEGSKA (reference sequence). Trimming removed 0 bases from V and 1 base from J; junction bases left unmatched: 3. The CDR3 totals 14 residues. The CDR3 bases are TGCAGTGCTAGAGAGTTGCGGGAGTCCTACGAGCAGTACTTC. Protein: CSARELRESYEQYF.

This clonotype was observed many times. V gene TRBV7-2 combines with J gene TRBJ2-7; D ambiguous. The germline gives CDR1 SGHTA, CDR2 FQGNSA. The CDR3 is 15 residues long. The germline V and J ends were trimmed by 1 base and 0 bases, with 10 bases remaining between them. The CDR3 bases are TGTGCCAGCAGCTTAGAGGGCTTACCCTCCTACGAGCAGTACTTC. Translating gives CASSLEGLPSYEQYF.

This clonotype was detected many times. The CDR3 DNA is TGTGCCAGCAGGTCGACGGGGAACACTGAAGCTTTCTTT. Amino acid sequence: CASRSTGNTEAFF. The gene calls are TRBV12-3 or TRBV12-4 and TRBJ1-1; the D is unclear. CDR3 length equals 13 residues. Trimming pared 6 bases from V and 1 base from J, leaving 9 bases between.